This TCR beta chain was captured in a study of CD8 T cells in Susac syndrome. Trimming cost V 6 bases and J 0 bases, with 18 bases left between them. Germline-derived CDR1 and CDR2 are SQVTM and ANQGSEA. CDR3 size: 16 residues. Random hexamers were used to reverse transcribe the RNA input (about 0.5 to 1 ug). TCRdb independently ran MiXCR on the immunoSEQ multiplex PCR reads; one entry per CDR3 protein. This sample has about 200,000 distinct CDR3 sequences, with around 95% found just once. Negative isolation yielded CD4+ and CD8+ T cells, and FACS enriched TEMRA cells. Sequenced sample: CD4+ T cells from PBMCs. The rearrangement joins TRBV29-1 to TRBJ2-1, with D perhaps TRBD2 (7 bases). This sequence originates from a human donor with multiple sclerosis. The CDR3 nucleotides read TGCAGCGTCGCTCCCAGGGGCGGGAGCTCCTACAATGAGCAGTTCTTC. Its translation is CSVAPRGGSSYNEQFF.